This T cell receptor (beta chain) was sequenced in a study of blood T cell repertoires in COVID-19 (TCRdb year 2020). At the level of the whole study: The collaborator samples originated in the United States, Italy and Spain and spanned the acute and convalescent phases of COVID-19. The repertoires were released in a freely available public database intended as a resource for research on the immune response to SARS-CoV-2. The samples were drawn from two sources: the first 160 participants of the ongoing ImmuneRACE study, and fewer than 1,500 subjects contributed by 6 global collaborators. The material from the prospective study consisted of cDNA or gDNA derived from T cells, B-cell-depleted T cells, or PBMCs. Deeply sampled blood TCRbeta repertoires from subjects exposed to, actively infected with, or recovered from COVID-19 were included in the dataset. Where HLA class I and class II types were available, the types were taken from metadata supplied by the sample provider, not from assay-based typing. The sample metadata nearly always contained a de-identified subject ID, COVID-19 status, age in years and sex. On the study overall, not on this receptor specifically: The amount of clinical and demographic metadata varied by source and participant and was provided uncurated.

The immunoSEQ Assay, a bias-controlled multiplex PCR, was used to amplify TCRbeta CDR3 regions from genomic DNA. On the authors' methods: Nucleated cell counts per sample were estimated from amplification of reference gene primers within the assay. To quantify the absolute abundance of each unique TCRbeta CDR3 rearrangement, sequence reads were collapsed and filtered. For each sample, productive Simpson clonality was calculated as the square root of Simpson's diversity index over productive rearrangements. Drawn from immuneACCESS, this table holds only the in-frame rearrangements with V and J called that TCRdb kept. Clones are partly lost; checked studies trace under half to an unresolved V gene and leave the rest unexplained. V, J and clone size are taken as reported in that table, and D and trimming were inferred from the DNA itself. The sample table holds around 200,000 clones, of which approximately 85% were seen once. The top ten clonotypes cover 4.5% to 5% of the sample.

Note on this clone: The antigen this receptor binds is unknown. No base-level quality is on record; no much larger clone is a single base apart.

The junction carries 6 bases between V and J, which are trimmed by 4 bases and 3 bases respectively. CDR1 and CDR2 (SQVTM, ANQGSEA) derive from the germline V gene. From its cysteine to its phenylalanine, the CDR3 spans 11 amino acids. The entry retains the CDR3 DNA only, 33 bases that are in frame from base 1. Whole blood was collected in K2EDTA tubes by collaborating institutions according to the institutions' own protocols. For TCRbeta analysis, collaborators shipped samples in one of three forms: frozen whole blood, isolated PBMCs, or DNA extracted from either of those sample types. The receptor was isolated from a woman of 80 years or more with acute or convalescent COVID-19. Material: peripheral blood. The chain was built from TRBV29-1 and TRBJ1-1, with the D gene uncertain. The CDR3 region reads CSVAVHTEAFF. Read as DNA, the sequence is TGCAGCGTTGCGGTTCACACTGAAGCTTTCTTT.